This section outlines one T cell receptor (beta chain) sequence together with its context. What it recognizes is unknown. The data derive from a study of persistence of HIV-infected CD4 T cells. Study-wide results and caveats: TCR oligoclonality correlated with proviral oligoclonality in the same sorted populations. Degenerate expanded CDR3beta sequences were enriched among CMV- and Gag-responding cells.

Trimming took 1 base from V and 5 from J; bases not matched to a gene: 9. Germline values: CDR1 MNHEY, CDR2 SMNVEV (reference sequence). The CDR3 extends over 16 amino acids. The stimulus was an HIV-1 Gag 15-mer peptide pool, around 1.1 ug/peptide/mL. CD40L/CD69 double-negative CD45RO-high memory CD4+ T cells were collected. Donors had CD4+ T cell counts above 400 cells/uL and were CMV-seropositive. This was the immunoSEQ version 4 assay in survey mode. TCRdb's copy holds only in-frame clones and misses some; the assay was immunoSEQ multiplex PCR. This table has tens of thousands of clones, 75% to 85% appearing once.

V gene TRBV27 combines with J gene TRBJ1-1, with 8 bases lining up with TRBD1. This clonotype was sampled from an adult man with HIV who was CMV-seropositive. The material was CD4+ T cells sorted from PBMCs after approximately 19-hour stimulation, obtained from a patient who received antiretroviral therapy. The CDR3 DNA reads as TGTGCCAGCAGTTTATATACGATGACAGGGGTAACTGAAGCTTTCTTT. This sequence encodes CASSLYTMTGVTEAFF.